These 10 T cell receptor beta chains were sequenced from one sample in a study of glioma-infiltrating T cells after dendritic cell vaccination. Time point denoted: after dendritic cell vaccination, including at tumor progression/relapse. Libraries were prepared by immunoSEQ multiplex PCR; TCRdb keeps only in-frame clonotypes and omits some of them. The sample shows some 46,000 clones, 75% to 90% of them seen only once. Sequencing used blood, obtained after dendritic cell vaccination. The source is a human donor with glioblastoma.

CDR3 in amino acids: CASMGQGRNHEQFF. The CDR3 bases are TGTGCCAGCATGGGACAGGGGCGAAACCATGAGCAGTTCTTC. The V call is TRBV6-6, the J call TRBJ2-1, with 10 bases matching TRBD1. The CDR3 length is 14 residues. Germline loops: CDR1 MNHNY, CDR2 SVGAGI (reference sequence). The ends lost 7 bases at V and 8 bases at J; junction bases unmatched: 8.

This clone occurred once. The chain joins TRBV11-2 to TRBJ2-2; 7 bases align to TRBD2. This CDR3 contains 17 residues. CDR1 is SGHAT and CDR2 is FQNNGV in the germline V gene. With V trimmed by 5 bases and J by 2 bases, 11 bases remained unmatched. The CDR3 nucleotides read TGTGCCAGCAGCCAGAGGACGGGAGGTGCAAACACCGGGGAGCTGTTTTTT. It specifies CASSQRTGGANTGELFF.

The chain links TRBV14 to TRBJ1-2, with a possible D match to TRBD1 (5 bases). CDR1 is SGHDN and CDR2 is FVKESK in the germline V gene. The V end lost 4 bases, the J end lost 2 bases, and 17 bases lay between the germline ends. This CDR3 is built from 16 residues. Here the CDR3 DNA reads TGTGCCAGCAGCCGGGAACCGACAGCGTCCAACTATGGCTACACCTTC. Its protein product is CASSREPTASNYGYTF. Combining the CDR3 with reference TRBV14 and TRBJ1-2 gives the whole variable domain EAGVTQFPSHSVIEKGQTVTLRCDPISGHDNLYWYRRVMGKEIKFLLHFVKESKQDESGMPNNRFLAERTGGTYSTLKVQPAELEDSGVYFCASSREPTASNYGYTFGSGTRLTVV.

This chain uses TRBV10-3 with TRBJ2-7; D is ambiguous. The V and J ends lost 0 bases and 3 bases respectively, with 9 bases between them. This CDR3 contains 14 residues. Germline V gene lookup returns CDR1 ENHRY and CDR2 SYGVKD. The CDR3 region is CAISESSSSYEQYF. CDR3 coding DNA: TGTGCCATCAGTGAGTCGTCTAGTAGCTACGAGCAGTACTTC.

J is TRBJ2-7 and V is TRBV18; no reliable D call. V lost 2 bases and J 4 bases, leaving 12 bases between the germline ends. The germline V gene has CDR1 KGHSH and CDR2 LQKENI. There are 14 residues in the CDR3. CDR3 in amino acids: CASSPSRLRYEQYF. The DNA of the CDR3 is TGTGCCAGCTCACCATCGCGACTGCGGTACGAGCAGTACTTC. The variable domain in full, completed from reference TRBV18 and TRBJ2-7, reads NAGVMQNPRHLVRRRGQEARLRCSPMKGHSHVYWYRQLPEEGLKFMVYLQKENIIDESGMPKERFSAEFPKEGPSILRIQQVVRGDSAAYFCASSPSRLRYEQYFGPGTRLTVT.

The chain recombines TRBV5-4 with TRBJ2-7, with a possible D match to TRBD2 (6 bases). Germline-derived CDR1 and CDR2 are SGHNT and YYREEE (reference sequence). The V end lost 0 bases, the J end lost 13 bases, and 17 bases lay between the germline ends. This CDR3 has 13 amino acids. The CDR3 here is CASSLEDSGINYF. Here the CDR3 DNA reads TGTGCCAGCAGCTTGGAGGATAGCGGCATTAACTACTTC.

J is TRBJ2-2 and V is TRBV11-2; D is possibly TRBD1 (5 bases). The CDR3 has 14 amino acids. Germline V gene lookup returns CDR1 SGHAT and CDR2 FQNNGV. Trimming took 5 bases from V and 2 from J, leaving 9 bases between them. CDR3 in amino acids: CASSAGSNTGELFF. The CDR3, as DNA: TGTGCCAGCAGCGCAGGGTCAAACACCGGGGAGCTGTTTTTT.

This chain uses TRBV4-3 with TRBJ2-2; 7 bases match TRBD1. The CDR3 has 15 amino acids. V shed 2 bases, J shed 4 bases, and the junction held 4 bases outside the gene matches. CDR1 is LGHNA, CDR2 YSLEER, per germline. This chain's CDR3 is CASSQSRQGTGELFF. The CDR3 DNA reads as TGCGCCAGCAGCCAATCTAGACAGGGCACCGGGGAGCTGTTTTTT.

V and J are TRBV28 and TRBJ2-7; 7 bases agree with TRBD2. Trimming at V came to 0 bases and at J to 4 bases, leaving 0 bases not matched to a gene. CDR1 and CDR2 (germline): MDHEN, SYDVKM. This CDR3 has 13 amino acids. CDR3 sequence (DNA): TGTGCCAGCAGTTTATGGCGGGAGTACGAGCAGTACTTC. This sequence encodes CASSLWREYEQYF.

The chain uses TRBV15 and TRBJ2-1; weak D call: TRBD2 (5 bases). This CDR3 is built from 16 residues. Deletions cut 0 bases from V and 8 bases from J, with 17 bases between. The germline V gene has CDR1 LNHNV and CDR2 YYDKDF (reference sequence). CDR3 protein: CATSRDPTAGRYEQFF. CDR3 DNA: TGTGCCACCAGCAGAGATCCAACCGCGGGCAGATATGAGCAGTTCTTC.